The 18 T cell receptor beta chains below come from one sample, sequenced in a study of PD-L1 blockade in urothelial cancer. Time point: pretreatment peripheral blood. TCRdb keeps only in-frame clones here, not all; method: immunoSEQ multiplex PCR. The table has under 95,000 clones, 84% seen once. The specimen comprised PBMCs, sampled around atezolizumab (anti-PD-L1) treatment. The receptor set was obtained from a man aged 60 to 69 with urothelial cancer.

V gene TRBV23-1 combines with J gene TRBJ2-1; D remains ambiguous. TRBV23-1 is marked as an open reading frame, function uncertain. This CDR3 has 10 residues. Deletions cut 6 bases from V and 9 bases from J, with 6 bases between. CDR3 sequence: CASSLSEQFF. CDR3 bases: TGCGCCAGCAGCCTGAGTGAGCAGTTCTTC.

The chain joins TRBV28 to TRBJ1-2; D is ambiguous. The V gene's germline CDR1 is MDHEN and CDR2 SYDVKM. V gave up 2 bases and J gave up 1 base, with 5 bases separating them. The CDR3 is 13 amino acids. CDR3 sequence reads: CASSLTVNYGYTF. CDR3 DNA sequence: TGTGCCAGCAGTTTAACTGTTAACTATGGCTACACCTTC.

This chain uses TRBV29-1 with TRBJ1-2; D might be TRBD1 (5 bases). Germline V gene data show CDR1 as SQVTM and CDR2 as ANQGSEA. The length of the CDR3 is 14 residues. The V end lost 4 bases, the J end lost 0 bases, and 12 bases lay between the germline ends. The chain's CDR3 is CSVVLGTANYGYTF. DNA for the CDR3: TGCAGCGTTGTCCTGGGGACTGCTAACTATGGCTACACCTTC.

The chain has TRBV28 and TRBJ2-5; D not resolved. Germline V gene data show CDR1 as MDHEN and CDR2 as SYDVKM. V was cut by 7 bases and J by 5 bases, with 8 bases left in between. There are 11 residues in the CDR3. The CDR3 nucleotides are TGTGCCAGCACCGAGGAGGAGACCCAGTACTTC. Translation gives CASTEEETQYF.

This chain joins TRBV7-9 and TRBJ1-4; 7 positions agree with TRBD1. The CDR3 is 13 residues long. CDR1 is SEHNR, CDR2 FQNEAQ, per germline (reference sequence). Unmatched junction bases numbered 8, after V lost 3 bases and J lost 13 bases. CDR3 DNA: TGTGCCAGCAGCTTCGGGGACAGCGGAATACTGTTTTTT. Amino acid sequence: CASSFGDSGILFF.

V usage is TRBV7-2 and J usage is TRBJ1-5; TRBD1 is a possible D gene (6 bases). Deletions cut 2 bases from V and 4 bases from J, with 12 bases between. Germline values: CDR1 SGHTA, CDR2 FQGNSA. The CDR3 runs to 15 residues. In nucleotides, the CDR3 is TGTGCCAGCAGCTTAAATCTACAGGGTAATCAGCCCCAGCATTTT. Translated: CASSLNLQGNQPQHF.

The chain couples TRBV5-5 to TRBJ2-5, with D perhaps TRBD2 (6 bases). The CDR3 contains 13 residues. Germline V gene sequence: CDR1 SGHKS, CDR2 YYEKEE (reference sequence). V lost 3 bases and J 2 bases, leaving 8 bases between the germline ends. CDR3 bases: TGTGCCAGCAGCTCGGGGGTACAAGAGACCCAGTACTTC. Its translation is CASSSGVQETQYF.

The J gene is TRBJ2-2, the V gene TRBV25-1; the D gene is possibly TRBD1 (5 bases). V was shortened by 4 bases and J by 4 bases, with 10 bases between the two germline ends. The CDR3 contains 14 residues. Per the germline V gene, CDR1 is MGHDK and CDR2 is SYGVNS. The CDR3: CASSVQELTGELFF. CDR3 DNA: TGTGCCAGCAGTGTACAGGAACTCACCGGGGAGCTGTTTTTT.

J is TRBJ2-1 and V is TRBV5-1; possible D gene TRBD1, 5 bases. V lost 4 bases and J 7 bases, leaving 18 bases between the germline ends. The CDR3 loop spans 15 amino acids. The germline V gene has CDR1 SGHRS and CDR2 YFSETQ. CDR3 DNA: TGCGCCAGCAGCCCCCGGCAGGGAAGTTCGAATGAGCAGTTCTTC. Amino acid sequence: CASSPRQGSSNEQFF.

The chain's CDR3 is CASSLEGGVGYEQYF. Here the CDR3 DNA reads TGTGCCAGCAGCTTAGAAGGAGGTGTTGGCTACGAGCAGTACTTC. The rearrangement joins TRBV11-2 to TRBJ2-7, with a possible D match to TRBD2 (5 bases). Trimming left V 0 bases short and J 3 bases short, with 12 bases between. There are 15 residues in the CDR3. Germline values: CDR1 SGHAT, CDR2 FQNNGV.

A single count supports this clone. The gene calls are TRBV5-4 and TRBJ1-2; D might be TRBD1 (6 bases). V was trimmed by 5 bases and J by 6 bases, leaving 17 bases between them. The CDR3 contains 14 residues. Per germline, CDR1 SGHNT and CDR2 YYREEE (reference sequence). The chain's CDR3 is CASRTSMGADGYTF. The CDR3 nucleotides read TGTGCCAGCAGAACTTCCATGGGGGCAGATGGCTACACCTTC.

On this clone itself: This likely comes from a read error, as the CDR3 has no conserved phenylalanine or tryptophan at its end. It is unclear where the CDR3 begins or ends on the DNA, so no DNA is shown, and the CDR3 is as TCRdb lists it. The chain has TRBV6-6 and TRBJ1-1; the D call in the table, TRBD1, was not verified against the DNA. Per germline, CDR1 MNHNY and CDR2 SVGAGI (reference sequence). The CDR3 is made up of 14 amino acids, end residues included. The CDR3 loop is CASSSGQGPRVGVR.

This chain links TRBV28 with TRBJ1-4; no definite D call. The CDR3 spans 15 residues. Trimming removed 3 bases from V and 5 bases from J, with 13 bases in between. Germline V gives CDR1 MDHEN, CDR2 SYDVKM. The CDR3 loop is CASSFPTTGNEKLFF. The CDR3 DNA reads as TGTGCCAGCAGTTTTCCCACGACTGGAAATGAAAAACTGTTTTTT.

This chain joins TRBV19 and TRBJ1-1, with no clear D. This CDR3 has 14 amino acids. Trimming took 5 bases from V and 1 from J, leaving 11 bases between them. CDR1 is LNHDA and CDR2 is SQIVND in the germline V gene (reference sequence). The CDR3 loop reads CASSPAGRNTEAFF. DNA of the CDR3: TGTGCCAGTAGTCCTGCAGGCCGGAACACTGAAGCTTTCTTT.

V gene TRBV11-2 combines with J gene TRBJ2-7; weak D call: TRBD2 (6 bases). CDR1 SGHAT and CDR2 FQNNGV come from the germline V gene. V lost 0 bases, J lost 2 bases, and 11 bases lay in between. The length of the CDR3 is 15 residues. The CDR3 nucleotides read TGTGCCAGCAGCTTAGATCGGAGGGTTACCTACGAGCAGTACTTC. As protein: CASSLDRRVTYEQYF.

The rearrangement uses TRBV5-8 and TRBJ1-5; D is possibly TRBD1 (5 bases). Germline CDR1 is SGHTS and CDR2 is YDEGEE. Trimming stripped 0 bases from V and 1 base from J, with 8 bases between. The CDR3 sequence is 15 residues long. The CDR3 DNA sequence: TGTGCCAGCAGCTTGGCGGGACTAAGCAATCAGCCCCAGCATTTT. It yields the protein CASSLAGLSNQPQHF.

The chain links TRBV5-1 to TRBJ1-2; 7 nucleotides line up with TRBD1. CDR3 length: 14 amino acids. The junction had 9 bases not matched to a gene; V was cut back by 2 bases and J by 8 bases. Per germline, CDR1 SGHRS and CDR2 YFSETQ. DNA for the CDR3: TGCGCCAGCAGCTTTCAGGGGGAATCTGCCGGCTACACCTTC. Residues: CASSFQGESAGYTF.

The genes are TRBV12-5 and TRBJ1-1, with 8 bases aligning to TRBD1. The CDR3 consists of 15 residues. The germline V gene encodes CDR1 LGHNT and CDR2 FRNRAP. The trim removed 6 bases at V and 4 bases at J, leaving 10 bases unmatched. CDR3 region: CASGYGTGLGTEAFF. The CDR3 region has the DNA TGTGCTAGTGGCTACGGGACAGGCCTTGGCACTGAAGCTTTCTTT.